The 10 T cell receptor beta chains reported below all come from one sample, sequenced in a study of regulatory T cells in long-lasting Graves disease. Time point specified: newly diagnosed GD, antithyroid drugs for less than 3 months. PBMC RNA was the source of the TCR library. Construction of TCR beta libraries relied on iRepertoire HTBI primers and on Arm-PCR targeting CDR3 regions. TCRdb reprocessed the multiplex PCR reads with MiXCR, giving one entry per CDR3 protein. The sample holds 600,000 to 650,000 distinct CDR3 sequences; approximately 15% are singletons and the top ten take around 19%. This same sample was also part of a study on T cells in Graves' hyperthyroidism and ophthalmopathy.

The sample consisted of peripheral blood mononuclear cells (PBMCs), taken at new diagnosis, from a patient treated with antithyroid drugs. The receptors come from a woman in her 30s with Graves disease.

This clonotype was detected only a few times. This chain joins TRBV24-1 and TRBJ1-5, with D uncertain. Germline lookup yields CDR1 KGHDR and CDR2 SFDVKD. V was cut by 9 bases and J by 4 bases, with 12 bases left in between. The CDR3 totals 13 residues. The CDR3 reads CATLLRMNQPQHF. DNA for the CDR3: TGTGCCACCCTTTTGCGGATGAATCAGCCCCAGCATTTT.

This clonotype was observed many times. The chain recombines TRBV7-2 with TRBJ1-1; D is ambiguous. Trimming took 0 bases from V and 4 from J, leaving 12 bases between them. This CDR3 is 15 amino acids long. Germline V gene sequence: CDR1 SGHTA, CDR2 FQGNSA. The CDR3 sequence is CASSLAGLTSTEAFF. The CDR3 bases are TGTGCCAGCAGCTTAGCCGGCCTAACTAGCACTGAAGCTTTCTTT.

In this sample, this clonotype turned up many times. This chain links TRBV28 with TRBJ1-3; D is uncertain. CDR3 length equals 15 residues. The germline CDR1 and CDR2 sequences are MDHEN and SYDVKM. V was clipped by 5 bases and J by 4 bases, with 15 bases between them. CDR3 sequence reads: CASSPRLRGGNTIYF. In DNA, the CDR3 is TGTGCCAGCAGTCCCCGGCTTAGAGGCGGAAACACCATATATTTT.

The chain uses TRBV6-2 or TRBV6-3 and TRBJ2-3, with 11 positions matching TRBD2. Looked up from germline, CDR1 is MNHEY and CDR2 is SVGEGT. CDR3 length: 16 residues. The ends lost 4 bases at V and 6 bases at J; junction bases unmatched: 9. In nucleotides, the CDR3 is TGTGCCAGCAGTTTACGCCTAGCGGGAGGACGGGATACGCAGTATTTT. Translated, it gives CASSLRLAGGRDTQYF.

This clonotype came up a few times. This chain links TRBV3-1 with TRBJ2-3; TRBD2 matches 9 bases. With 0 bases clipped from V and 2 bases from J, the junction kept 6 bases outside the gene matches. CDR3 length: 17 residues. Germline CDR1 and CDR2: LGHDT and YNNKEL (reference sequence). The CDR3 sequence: CASSQEWREGPTDTQYF. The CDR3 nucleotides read TGTGCCAGCAGCCAAGAATGGCGGGAGGGACCCACAGATACGCAGTATTTT.

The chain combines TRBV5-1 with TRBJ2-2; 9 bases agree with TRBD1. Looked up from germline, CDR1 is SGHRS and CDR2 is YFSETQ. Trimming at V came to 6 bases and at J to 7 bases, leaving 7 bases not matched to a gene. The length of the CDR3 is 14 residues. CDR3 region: CASNRDRVIGELFF. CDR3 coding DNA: TGCGCCAGCAACCGGGACAGGGTGATCGGGGAGCTGTTTTTT. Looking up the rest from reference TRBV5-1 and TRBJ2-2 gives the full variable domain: KAGVTQTPRYLIKTRGQQVTLSCSPISGHRSVSWYQQTPGQGLQFLFEYFSETQRNKGNFPGRFSGRQFSNSRSEMNVSTLELGDSALYLCASNRDRVIGELFFGEGSRLTVL.

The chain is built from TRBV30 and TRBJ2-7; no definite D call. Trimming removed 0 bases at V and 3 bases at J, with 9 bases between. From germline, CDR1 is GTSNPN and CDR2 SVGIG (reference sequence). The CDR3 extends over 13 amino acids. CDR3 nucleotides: TGTGCCTGGAGTGTAGGGAATGGCTACGAGCAGTACTTC. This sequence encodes CAWSVGNGYEQYF. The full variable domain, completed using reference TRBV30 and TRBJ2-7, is SQTIHQWPATLVQPVGSPLSLECTVEGTSNPNLYWYRQAAGRGLQLLFYSVGIGQISSEVPQNLSASRPQDRQFILSSKKLLLSDSGFYLCAWSVGNGYEQYFGPGTRLTVT.

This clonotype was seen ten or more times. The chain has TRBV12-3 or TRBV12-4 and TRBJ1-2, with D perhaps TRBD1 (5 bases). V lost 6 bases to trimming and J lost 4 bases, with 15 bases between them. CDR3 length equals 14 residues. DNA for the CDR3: TGTGCCAGCAGCCACCTCAGGGCTGGCTATGGCTACACCTTC. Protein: CASSHLRAGYGYTF.

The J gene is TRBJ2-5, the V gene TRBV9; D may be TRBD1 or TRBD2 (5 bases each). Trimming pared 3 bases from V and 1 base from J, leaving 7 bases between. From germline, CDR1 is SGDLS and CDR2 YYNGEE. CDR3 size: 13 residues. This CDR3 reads CASSAGSQETQYF. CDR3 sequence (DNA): TGTGCCAGCAGCGCAGGGAGCCAAGAGACCCAGTACTTC.

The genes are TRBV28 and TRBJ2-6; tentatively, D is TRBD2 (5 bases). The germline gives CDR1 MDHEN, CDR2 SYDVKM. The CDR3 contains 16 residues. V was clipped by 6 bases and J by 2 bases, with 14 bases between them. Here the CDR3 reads CASRAPDGAGANVLTF. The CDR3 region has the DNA TGTGCCAGCAGGGCCCCCGACGGGGCTGGGGCCAACGTCCTGACTTTC.